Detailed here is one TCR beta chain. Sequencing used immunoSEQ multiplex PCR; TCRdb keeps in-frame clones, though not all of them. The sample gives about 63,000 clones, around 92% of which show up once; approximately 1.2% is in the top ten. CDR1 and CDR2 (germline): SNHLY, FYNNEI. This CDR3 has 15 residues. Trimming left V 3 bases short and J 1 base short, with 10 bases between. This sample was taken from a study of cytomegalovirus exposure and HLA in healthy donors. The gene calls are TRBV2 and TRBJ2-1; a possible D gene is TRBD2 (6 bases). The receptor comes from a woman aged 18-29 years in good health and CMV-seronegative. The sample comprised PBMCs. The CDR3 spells CASSESGRSYNEQFF. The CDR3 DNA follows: TGTGCCAGCAGTGAGAGTGGGAGGTCCTACAATGAGCAGTTCTTC.